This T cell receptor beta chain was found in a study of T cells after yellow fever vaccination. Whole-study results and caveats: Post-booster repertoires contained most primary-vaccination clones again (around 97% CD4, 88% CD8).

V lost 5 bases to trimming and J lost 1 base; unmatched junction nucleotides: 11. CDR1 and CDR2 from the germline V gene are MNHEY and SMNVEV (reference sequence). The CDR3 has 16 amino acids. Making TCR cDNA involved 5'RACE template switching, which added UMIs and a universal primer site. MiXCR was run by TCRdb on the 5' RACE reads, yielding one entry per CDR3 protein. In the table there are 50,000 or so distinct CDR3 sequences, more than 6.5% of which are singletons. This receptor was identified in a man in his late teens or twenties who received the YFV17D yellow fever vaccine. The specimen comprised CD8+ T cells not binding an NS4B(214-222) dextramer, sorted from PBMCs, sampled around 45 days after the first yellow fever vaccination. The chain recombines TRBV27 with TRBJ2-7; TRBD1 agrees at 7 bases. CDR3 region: CASSQSTGVQSYEQYF. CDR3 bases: TGTGCCAGCAGTCAGAGTACAGGGGTTCAATCCTACGAGCAGTACTTC.